This record covers a single T cell receptor (beta chain). The sample contains more than one DNA sequence encoding this CDR3. The CDR3 has 11 residues. CDR1 and CDR2 (germline): LNHDA, SQIVND (reference sequence). V was shortened by 7 bases and J by 13 bases, with 14 bases between the two germline ends. The data derive from a study of blood T cell repertoires in COVID-19. Background on the study: COVID-19 samples collected from the United States, Italy and Spain covered acute and convalescent phases.

The method was immunoSEQ multiplex PCR; TCRdb's version includes in-frame clones alone and lacks a portion of them. The sample holds approximately 140,000 clones, roughly 84% seen once. The sequenced sample was peripheral blood. This rearrangement joins TRBV19 to TRBJ2-1; TRBD1 is a possible D gene (6 bases). The TCR was taken from a woman older than 75 with acute or convalescent COVID-19. The CDR3 region is CASTLGHHQFF. CDR3 nucleotide sequence: TGTGCCAGTACGTTGGGACACCATCAGTTCTTC.